This TCR beta chain emerged from a study of shared clonotypes between healthy human individuals. Study as a whole: Researchers drew samples from two women and a few men aged 18 to 49. Each donor had three CD4 naive, three CD4 memory, two CD8 naive and one CD8 memory plate. The study's findings and limits: Some clonotypes were shared by all four sorted-subset donors, while others were not shared. The non-shared ones had lower generation probabilities than the shared ones.

The study ran the assay at deep level. Sequenced by immunoSEQ multiplex PCR; TCRdb stores in-frame clones only, minus some. Of hundreds of thousands of clones listed, around 72% are singletons. Notes on this clone: Its target is unknown.

V shed 2 bases and J shed 9 bases, with 20 bases lying between them. This CDR3 spans 15 amino acids. Germline values: CDR1 MDHEN, CDR2 SYDVKM. The sample consisted of memory CD4+ T cells sorted from blood. Regarding subset: CD45RA-negative fraction. V is TRBV28 and J is TRBJ2-7, with a tentative D call TRBD1 (5 bases). The TCR sequence derives from a woman aged 25 to 39 in good health. DNA of the CDR3: TGTGCCAGCAGTTTAAGGGGTTCTACGTACTTCAGGCAGTACTTC. It translates to CASSLRGSTYFRQYF.